These 5 T cell receptor beta chains came from one sample sequenced in a study of blood T cell repertoires in COVID-19. Generated by immunoSEQ multiplex PCR, the TCRdb table keeps only in-frame clones and is missing some. This table has 150,000 to 200,000 clones, about 87% appearing once. The sequenced sample consisted of peripheral blood. The receptors shown here come from a man in his late teens or twenties with active or convalescent COVID-19.

This chain uses TRBV7-2 with TRBJ1-5, with 8 bases identical to TRBD1. The ends lost 1 base at V and 5 bases at J; junction bases unmatched: 10. Germline CDR1 is SGHTA and CDR2 is FQGNSA. This CDR3 spans 17 amino acids. CDR3 sequence reads: CASSLEGAGGYHQPQHF. The CDR3 coding sequence is TGTGCCAGCAGCTTAGAGGGGGCAGGGGGCTATCATCAGCCCCAGCATTTT.

J is TRBJ1-3 and V is TRBV29-1; tentatively, D is TRBD1 (6 bases). The CDR3 is 13 amino acids. Looked up from germline, CDR1 is SQVTM and CDR2 is ANQGSEA. V was shortened by 4 bases and J by 4 bases, with 11 bases between the two germline ends. CDR3 loop: CSVGQVAGNTIYF. CDR3 nucleotide sequence: TGCAGCGTTGGACAGGTGGCAGGAAACACCATATATTTT.

This sequence joins TRBV4-3 and TRBJ2-1; TRBD2 aligns across 7 bases. CDR3 size: 18 residues. Germline CDR1 and CDR2: LGHNA and YSLEER. The trim removed 0 bases at V and 2 bases at J, leaving 10 bases unmatched. CDR3 sequence (DNA): TGCGCCAGCAGCCAAGATTTGGGCGGGAGAAGAGCCTACAATGAGCAGTTCTTC. As protein: CASSQDLGGRRAYNEQFF.

V is TRBV6-5 and J is TRBJ1-4; D not certain. Looked up from germline, CDR1 is MNHEY and CDR2 is SVGAGI. The V and J ends lost 2 bases and 8 bases respectively, with 9 bases between them. This CDR3 contains 13 residues. The CDR3 loop is CASSYVWREKLFF. The CDR3 DNA sequence: TGTGCCAGCAGTTACGTCTGGAGGGAAAAACTGTTTTTT.

V usage is TRBV29-1 and J usage is TRBJ1-1, with a possible D match to TRBD1 (5 bases). Per the germline V gene, CDR1 is SQVTM and CDR2 is ANQGSEA. Trimming shortened V by 1 base and J by 1 base, and 7 bases separated the two germline ends. The CDR3 sequence is 13 residues long. As DNA, the CDR3 is TGCAGCGTTGAAGGACAGCCGAACACTGAAGCTTTCTTT. It is translated as CSVEGQPNTEAFF.